Following are 11 T cell receptor beta chains from one sample sequenced in a study of blood T cell repertoires in COVID-19. Clones were sequenced by immunoSEQ multiplex PCR, and TCRdb holds only the in-frame ones, with some missing. Found here are about 310,000 clones, about nine tenths of them singletons; the top ten hold roughly 2.8%. The sequencing sample was made of peripheral blood. The receptors were sampled from a woman in her twenties or thirties with COVID-19, enrolled during active disease.

The chain recombines TRBV7-9 with TRBJ2-2; 8 bases match TRBD2. The V gene's germline CDR1 is SEHNR and CDR2 FQNEAQ (reference sequence). Trimming took 5 bases from V and 0 from J; bases not matched to a gene: 2. This CDR3 spans 15 amino acids. Here the CDR3 reads CASSVSGANTGELFF. The CDR3 DNA is TGTGCCAGCAGCGTTAGCGGGGCGAACACCGGGGAGCTGTTTTTT.

A single count supports this clone. This rearrangement joins TRBV7-2 to TRBJ1-1; maybe TRBD1 (6 bases). This CDR3 contains 13 residues. In germline, CDR1 is SGHTA, CDR2 FQGNSA. V dropped 1 base and J dropped 7 bases, with 10 bases sitting between them. The CDR3 nucleotides are TGTGCCAGCAGCTTAGACAGGGCAGGTGAAGCTTTCTTT. As protein: CASSLDRAGEAFF.

The CDR3 loop reads CAWSVLTGAAYEQYF. For the CDR3, the DNA is TGTGCCTGGAGTGTACTGACAGGAGCTGCCTACGAGCAGTACTTC. V and J are TRBV30 and TRBJ2-7; D perhaps matches TRBD1 (6 bases). V lost 0 bases to trimming and J lost 2 bases, with 14 bases between them. This CDR3 comprises 15 residues. CDR1 is GTSNPN and CDR2 is SVGIG in the germline V gene (reference sequence).

The chain recombines TRBV5-4 with TRBJ2-3, with a tentative D call TRBD2 (6 bases). The V gene lost 5 bases and the J gene lost 1 base, with 14 bases spanning the gap. CDR1 and CDR2 from the germline V gene are SGHNT and YYREEE (reference sequence). This CDR3 spans 15 amino acids. CDR3 in amino acids: CASRGGRDGTDTQYF. The DNA of the CDR3 is TGTGCCAGCAGGGGAGGCAGGGATGGCACAGATACGCAGTATTTT.

The V and J genes are TRBV12-3 or TRBV12-4 and TRBJ1-5; weak D call: TRBD1 (5 bases). The CDR3 sequence is 13 residues long. V lost 5 bases to trimming and J lost 5 bases, with 10 bases between them. The CDR3: CASSQSGDQPQHF. DNA of the CDR3: TGTGCCAGCAGTCAATCGGGGGATCAGCCCCAGCATTTT.

The V call is TRBV4-1, the J call TRBJ2-2; a weak D match, TRBD2 (6 bases). The V end was cut by 0 bases, the J end by 6 bases, with 20 bases between. Looked up from germline, CDR1 is MGHRA and CDR2 is YSYEKL. The CDR3 is 18 amino acids. CDR3: CASSQDSSPGPGAGELFF. In DNA, the CDR3 is TGCGCCAGCAGCCAAGATAGCTCGCCAGGGCCGGGGGCCGGGGAGCTGTTTTTT.

This sequence joins TRBV6-5 and TRBJ1-2; 9 nucleotides match TRBD1. The CDR3 is 16 amino acids. After removal of 2 bases from V and 6 bases from J, the junction contained 10 bases not matched to a gene. Germline loops: CDR1 MNHEY, CDR2 SVGAGI. The CDR3 DNA reads TGTGCCAGCAGTTACGATGGGACAGGGATATGGAATGGCTACACCTTC. Translation gives CASSYDGTGIWNGYTF.

The chain links TRBV2 to TRBJ2-6; 8 bases line up with TRBD1. V was clipped by 5 bases and J by 0 bases; unmatched bases: 6. Per germline, CDR1 SNHLY and CDR2 FYNNEI. The CDR3 has 17 amino acids. CDR3 nucleotide sequence: TGTGCCAGCAGTCGGGGACAGGCCAGCTCTGGGGCCAACGTCCTGACTTTC. Residues: CASSRGQASSGANVLTF.

The gene calls are TRBV3-1 (or the pseudogene TRBV3-2) and TRBJ2-3; 9 bases agree with TRBD2. J was trimmed by 2 bases and V by 0 bases; bases with no gene match: 9. The CDR3 is 18 amino acids. CDR1 and CDR2 (germline): LGHDT, YNNKEL (reference sequence). This CDR3 is CASSQDLRLAEDTDTQYF. DNA for the CDR3: TGTGCCAGCAGCCAAGATCTCCGACTAGCGGAGGACACAGATACGCAGTATTTT.

This clone was seen a few times. The gene calls are TRBV30 and TRBJ1-2; 7 bases agree with TRBD1. The CDR3 covers 12 residues. Germline trimming cut 8 bases from V and 2 bases from J; bases unmatched to any gene: 5. Per the germline V gene, CDR1 is GTSNPN and CDR2 is SVGIG (reference sequence). The DNA for the CDR3 is TGTGCCAGGACAGGTTTAAACTATGGCTACACCTTC. Translated: CARTGLNYGYTF.

The table lists this clone with a count of one. This sequence joins TRBV29-1 and TRBJ2-3; a weak D match, TRBD2 (6 bases). V shed 3 bases and J shed 0 bases, with 16 bases lying between them. Germline CDR1 is SQVTM and CDR2 is ANQGSEA. This CDR3 region has 16 residues. The CDR3, as DNA: TGCAGCGTTGACTCTTCAGGGAGGAGAAGCACAGATACGCAGTATTTT. This codes for CSVDSSGRRSTDTQYF.